These 13 T cell receptor beta chains originate from one sample sequenced in a study of cytomegalovirus exposure and HLA in healthy donors. It was with 60 Vbeta and 13 Jbeta primers that the PCR ran. The method was immunoSEQ multiplex PCR; TCRdb's version includes in-frame clones alone and lacks a portion of them. The table records approximately 100,000 clones, roughly 80% of them present only once. The sequenced sample was PBMCs. These receptors originate from a female donor in good health and CMV-seropositive.

As DNA, the CDR3 is TGTGCCAGCAGCTTAGCGACAGGGGTGATGAACACTGAAGCTTTCTTT. Encoded protein: CASSLATGVMNTEAFF. The V and J genes are TRBV7-6 and TRBJ1-1; TRBD1 aligns across 8 bases. The length of the CDR3 is 16 residues. The J segment lost 0 bases and the V segment lost 0 bases, leaving 3 bases of the junction unmatched. Germline-derived CDR1 and CDR2 are SGHVS and FNYEAQ.

The gene calls are TRBV13 and TRBJ2-7; 8 positions agree with TRBD1. Germline lookup yields CDR1 PRHDT and CDR2 FYEKMQ (reference sequence). Trimming removed 5 bases from V and 8 bases from J; junction bases left unmatched: 5. The CDR3 totals 12 residues. In nucleotides, the CDR3 is TGTGCCAGCAGCCGACAGGGGACCAAGCAGTACTTC. This encodes CASSRQGTKQYF.

This clone was recorded once. V gene TRBV11-2 combines with J gene TRBJ1-5; D not certain. Trimming took 0 bases from V and 2 from J, leaving 11 bases between them. Per germline, CDR1 SGHAT and CDR2 FQNNGV. CDR3 length: 16 amino acids. The CDR3 DNA is TGTGCCAGCAGCTTAGACGGGGTCGGGGGCAATCAGCCCCAGCATTTT. Residues: CASSLDGVGGNQPQHF.

The chain recombines TRBV9 with TRBJ2-2; no clear D. The CDR3 sequence is 14 residues long. V lost 0 bases and J 7 bases, leaving 10 bases between the germline ends. CDR1 is SGDLS, CDR2 YYNGEE, per germline. The CDR3 reads CASSVGTVGGELFF. The CDR3 DNA is TGTGCCAGCAGCGTAGGTACCGTCGGCGGGGAGCTGTTTTTT.

The V and J genes are TRBV6-5 and TRBJ1-5; D may be TRBD1 (6 bases). The CDR3 loop spans 15 amino acids. The V and J ends lost 2 bases and 7 bases respectively, with 15 bases between them. CDR1 is MNHEY and CDR2 is SVGAGI in the germline V gene. In nucleotides, the CDR3 is TGTGCCAGCAGTTACCGCTTGGGCACAGGGCAGCCCCAGCATTTT. Residues: CASSYRLGTGQPQHF.

The genes are TRBV5-5 and TRBJ1-3, with 7 bases fitting TRBD1. This CDR3 has 15 amino acids. Germline V gene sequence: CDR1 SGHKS, CDR2 YYEKEE (reference sequence). V trimming: 2 bases; J trimming: 4 bases; junction bases outside the gene matches: 6. Written as DNA, the CDR3 is TGTGCCAGCAGCTTAGAGACAGGGAGAGGAAACACCATATATTTT. Amino acids: CASSLETGRGNTIYF. The full variable domain, completed using reference TRBV5-5 and TRBJ1-3, is DAGVTQSPTHLIKTRGQQVTLRCSPISGHKSVSWYQQVLGQGPQFIFQYYEKEERGRGNFPDRFSARQFPNYSSELNVNALLLGDSALYLCASSLETGRGNTIYFGEGSWLTVV.

The CDR3 loop reads CASSQGAGLYEQYF. The CDR3 DNA follows: TGTGCCAGCAGCCAAGGGGCGGGGCTGTACGAGCAGTACTTC. The chain joins TRBV4-2 to TRBJ2-7; a possible D gene is TRBD2 (6 bases). The CDR3 loop spans 14 amino acids. Germline V gene lookup returns CDR1 LGHNA and CDR2 YNFKEQ. Trimming removed 1 base from V and 4 bases from J, with 11 bases in between.

There are a few counts of this clone. This chain uses TRBV6-5 with TRBJ1-5; 7 bases map to TRBD1. Losses at the gene ends were 7 bases for V and 4 bases for J; bases not matched to a gene: 7. The CDR3 runs 14 residues. Germline V gene data show CDR1 as MNHEY and CDR2 as SVGAGI. The CDR3: CASTAVRGNQPQHF. DNA for the CDR3: TGTGCCAGCACCGCCGTCAGGGGGAATCAGCCCCAGCATTTT.

The CDR3 DNA is TGTGCCAGCAGCCCCCGGGGGTCGGGAGCCCCAGATACGCAGTATTTT. Protein product: CASSPRGSGAPDTQYF. This chain uses TRBV7-2 with TRBJ2-3, with a possible D match to TRBD2 (6 bases). CDR1 and CDR2 (germline): SGHTA, FQGNSA. V was cut by 5 bases and J by 4 bases, with 19 bases left in between. The CDR3 sequence is 16 residues long.

The V gene is TRBV6-5, the J gene TRBJ1-1; D unclear. The germline V and J ends were trimmed by 0 bases and 5 bases, with 7 bases remaining between them. This CDR3 region has 13 residues. Germline V gene lookup returns CDR1 MNHEY and CDR2 SVGAGI. Here the CDR3 DNA reads TGTGCCAGCAGTTACTCGACTAGAACTGAAGCTTTCTTT. Protein sequence: CASSYSTRTEAFF.

V gene TRBV5-5 combines with J gene TRBJ2-2, with 7 bases identical to TRBD1. Germline loops: CDR1 SGHKS, CDR2 YYEKEE (reference sequence). The CDR3 loop spans 17 amino acids. Trimming removed 2 bases from V and 6 bases from J; junction bases left unmatched: 13. The CDR3 DNA is TGTGCCAGCAGCTTATACCTGGGGTTAGGGGGCTCCGGGGAGCTGTTTTTT. It yields the protein CASSLYLGLGGSGELFF.

This clone was observed a handful of times. The gene calls are TRBV7-6 and TRBJ2-3; TRBD1 aligns across 8 bases. This CDR3 is built from 16 residues. Germline V gene data show CDR1 as SGHVS and CDR2 as FNYEAQ. The ends lost 5 bases at V and 4 bases at J; junction bases unmatched: 11. CDR3 nucleotide sequence: TGTGCCAGCAGCCAGGGGGCAGGGGGCGTCGCAGATACGCAGTATTTT. This translates into CASSQGAGGVADTQYF.

V is TRBV30 and J is TRBJ1-6, with 8 bases fitting TRBD1. CDR3 length equals 15 residues. With 2 bases clipped from V and 1 base from J, the junction kept 1 base outside the gene matches. Germline CDR1 GTSNPN, CDR2 SVGIG (reference sequence). DNA for the CDR3: TGTGCCTGGAGTAGACAGGGGTCCTATAATTCACCCCTCCACTTT. Protein sequence: CAWSRQGSYNSPLHF.